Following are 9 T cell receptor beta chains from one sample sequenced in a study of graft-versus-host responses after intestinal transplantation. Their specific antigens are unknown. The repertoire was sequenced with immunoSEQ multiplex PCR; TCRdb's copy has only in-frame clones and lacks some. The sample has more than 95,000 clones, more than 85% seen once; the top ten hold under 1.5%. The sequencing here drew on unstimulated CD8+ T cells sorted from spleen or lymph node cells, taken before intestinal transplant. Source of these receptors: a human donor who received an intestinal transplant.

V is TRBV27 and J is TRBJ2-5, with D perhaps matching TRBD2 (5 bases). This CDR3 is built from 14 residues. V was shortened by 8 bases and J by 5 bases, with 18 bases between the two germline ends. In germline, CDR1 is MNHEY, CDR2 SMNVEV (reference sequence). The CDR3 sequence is CASSPMRAAETQYF. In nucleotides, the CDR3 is TGTGCCAGCTCTCCAATGAGGGCCGCTGAGACCCAGTACTTC.

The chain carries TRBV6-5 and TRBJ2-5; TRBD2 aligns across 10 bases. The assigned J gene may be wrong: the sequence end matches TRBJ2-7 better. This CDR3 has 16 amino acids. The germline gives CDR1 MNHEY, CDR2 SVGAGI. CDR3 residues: CASSYSKRGGQYEQYF. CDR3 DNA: TGTGCCAGCAGTTACTCGAAGCGGGGGGGCCAATACGAGCAGTACTTC.

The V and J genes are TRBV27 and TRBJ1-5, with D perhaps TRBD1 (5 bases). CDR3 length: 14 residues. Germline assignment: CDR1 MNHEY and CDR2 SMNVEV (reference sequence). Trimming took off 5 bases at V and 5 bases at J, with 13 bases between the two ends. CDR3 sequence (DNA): TGTGCCAGCAGTCTCACAGGTTTCGATCAGCCCCAGCATTTT. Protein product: CASSLTGFDQPQHF.

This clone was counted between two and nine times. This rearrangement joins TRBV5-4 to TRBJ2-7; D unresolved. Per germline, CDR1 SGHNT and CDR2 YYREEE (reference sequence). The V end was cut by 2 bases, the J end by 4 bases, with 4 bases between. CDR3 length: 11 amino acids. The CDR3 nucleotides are TGTGCCAGCAGCTTTGGATACGAGCAGTACTTC. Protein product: CASSFGYEQYF.

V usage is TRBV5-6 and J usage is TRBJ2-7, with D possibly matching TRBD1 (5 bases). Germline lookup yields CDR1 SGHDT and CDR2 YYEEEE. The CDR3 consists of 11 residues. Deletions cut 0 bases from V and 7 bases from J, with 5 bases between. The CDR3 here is CASSLGQEQYF. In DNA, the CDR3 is TGTGCCAGCAGCTTGGGACAGGAGCAGTACTTC.

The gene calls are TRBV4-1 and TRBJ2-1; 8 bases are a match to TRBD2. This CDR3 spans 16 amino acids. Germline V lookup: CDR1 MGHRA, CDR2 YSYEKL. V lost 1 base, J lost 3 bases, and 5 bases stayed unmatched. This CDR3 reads CASSQVLGGVYNEQFF. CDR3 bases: TGCGCCAGCAGCCAAGTCCTCGGGGGGGTCTACAATGAGCAGTTCTTC.

CDR3: CASSEGDILNSPLHF. CDR3 sequence (DNA): TGCGCCAGCAGTGAAGGGGACATCCTCAATTCACCCCTCCACTTT. The gene calls are TRBV10-2 and TRBJ1-6; weak D call: TRBD1 (6 bases). This CDR3 region has 15 residues. V gave up 3 bases and J gave up 7 bases, with 13 bases separating them. From germline, CDR1 is WSHSY and CDR2 SAAADI.

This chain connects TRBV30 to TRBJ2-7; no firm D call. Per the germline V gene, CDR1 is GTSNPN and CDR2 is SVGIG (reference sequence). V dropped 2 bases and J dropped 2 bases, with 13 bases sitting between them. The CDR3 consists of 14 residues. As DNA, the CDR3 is TGTGCCTGGAGTACTCTTAGATGGGCCTACGAGCAGTACTTC. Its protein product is CAWSTLRWAYEQYF.

The CDR3 spells CASSLRTGEVEAFF. The CDR3 DNA follows: TGTGCCAGCAGCCTACGGACAGGGGAAGTTGAAGCTTTCTTT. The V gene is TRBV13, the J gene TRBJ1-1; 9 bases align to TRBD1. The CDR3 loop spans 14 amino acids. Trimming removed 5 bases from V and 7 bases from J; junction bases left unmatched: 8. The germline gives CDR1 PRHDT, CDR2 FYEKMQ (reference sequence).